Below, 8 T cell receptor beta chains from the same sample are listed, as sequenced in a study of cytomegalovirus exposure and HLA in healthy donors. In the PCR, 60 Vbeta and 13 Jbeta primers were used. Sequencing used immunoSEQ multiplex PCR; TCRdb keeps in-frame clones, though not all of them. The sample has over 150,000 clones, 68% seen once. Specimen: PBMCs. These receptors all come from a woman between 18 and 30 years old in good health and CMV-seropositive.

The chain couples TRBV7-9 to TRBJ1-5; 9 nucleotides align to TRBD1. This CDR3 contains 15 residues. Germline CDR1 SEHNR, CDR2 FQNEAQ (reference sequence). The ends lost 5 bases at V and 2 bases at J; junction bases unmatched: 4. CDR3 bases: TGTGCCAGCAGCCCCACAGGGGGCGGCAATCAGCCCCAGCATTTT. This gives the protein CASSPTGGGNQPQHF.

This clone came up a few times. The chain recombines TRBV7-3 with TRBJ2-1; D may be TRBD2 (5 bases). Trimming left V 5 bases short and J 0 bases short, with 20 bases between. Germline CDR1 SGHTA, CDR2 FQGTGA. CDR3 size: 18 residues. CDR3 in DNA: TGTGCCAGCAGCCCATCCAGAGGACTCCAGAGCTCCTACAATGAGCAGTTCTTC. It encodes CASSPSRGLQSSYNEQFF.

V is TRBV7-6 and J is TRBJ2-7; TRBD2 matches 8 bases. V shed 3 bases, J shed 4 bases, and the junction held 2 bases outside the gene matches. Per germline, CDR1 SGHVS and CDR2 FNYEAQ. The CDR3 spans 13 residues. DNA of the CDR3: TGTGCCAGCAGCTTCGGACTAGCTTACGAGCAGTACTTC. Residues: CASSFGLAYEQYF.

The chain couples TRBV7-6 to TRBJ1-1; a weak D match, TRBD1 (6 bases). The germline V gene has CDR1 SGHVS and CDR2 FNYEAQ. CDR3 length: 14 residues. Trimming shortened V by 5 bases and J by 1 base, and 11 bases separated the two germline ends. This chain's CDR3 is CASSEQGSNTEAFF. The CDR3 bases are TGTGCCAGCAGCGAACAGGGCTCGAACACTGAAGCTTTCTTT.

This clone came up once. CDR3: CASSLITQGPGYTF. The DNA for the CDR3 is TGTGCCAGCAGCTTAATAACCCAGGGCCCTGGCTACACCTTC. J is TRBJ1-2 and V is TRBV11-2; a possible D gene is TRBD1 (5 bases). Germline V lookup: CDR1 SGHAT, CDR2 FQNNGV. CDR3 length: 14 residues. Trimming took 2 bases from V and 7 from J, leaving 14 bases between them.

The chain links TRBV25-1 to TRBJ2-7; TRBD1 matches at 7 bases. CDR1 MGHDK and CDR2 SYGVNS come from the germline V gene. The CDR3 runs 17 residues. V lost 5 bases and J lost 0; bases outside the gene matches: 13. In nucleotides, the CDR3 is TGTGCCAGCAGTCCCCCTGACAGGGTTTTTGCCTCCTACGAGCAGTACTTC. Its translation: CASSPPDRVFASYEQYF.

The V call is TRBV4-1, the J call TRBJ2-7; 12 positions match TRBD2. Germline-derived CDR1 and CDR2 are MGHRA and YSYEKL. CDR3 length equals 16 residues. V dropped 3 bases and J dropped 4; count of bases not matched to a gene: 7. The DNA for the CDR3 is TGCGCCAGCAGCCATGAGACTAGCGGGAGATCTTACGAGCAGTACTTC. This gives the protein CASSHETSGRSYEQYF.

This clone was counted between two and nine times. The rearrangement uses TRBV10-3 and TRBJ2-6, with TRBD2 identical over 9 bases. The V segment lost 2 bases and the J segment 0 bases; nucleotides outside the gene matches: 5. This CDR3 contains 18 residues. Germline V gives CDR1 ENHRY, CDR2 SYGVKD. The CDR3 region has the DNA TGTGCCATCAGTGAGAGAACTAGCGGGTACTCTGGGGCCAACGTCCTGACTTTC. Its protein is CAISERTSGYSGANVLTF.